The present TCR beta chain was sequenced within a study of blood T cells in healthy people across ages. RNA extraction gave at least 5 micrograms of total RNA per sample. PCR was performed a second time for 7 to 11 cycles using a sample-barcoded 5' primer and a J-beta primer mix. MiXCR, run by TCRdb on the 5' RACE reads, gives a single entry per CDR3 protein. The sample consists of roughly 730,000 distinct CDR3 sequences, around three fifths of them appearing once. The source of this sequence is a middle-aged man in good health. The sample consisted of blood.

The CDR3 DNA follows: TGTGCCAGCAGCTTTACAGGCTGCGAGCAGTACTTC. This codes for CASSFTGCEQYF. V usage is TRBV7-2 and J usage is TRBJ2-7; D perhaps matches TRBD1 (5 bases). The CDR3 covers 12 residues. Trimming pared 3 bases from V and 6 bases from J, leaving 9 bases between. Germline V CDR1 and CDR2: SGHTA, FQGNSA.